The sequence of this TCR beta chain was determined in a study of response to subunit inactivated influenza vaccine. Findings of the study overall: The study's authors posited that every seasonal influenza vaccination enlists few new T cells.

TCRdb reprocessed the RT-PCR reads with MiXCR, giving one entry per CDR3 protein. The sample yields 500,000 to 600,000 distinct CDR3 sequences, over 10% seen once. V lost 1 base and J lost 1, with 11 bases in between. The germline CDR1 and CDR2 sequences are DFQATT and SNEGSKA (reference sequence). The CDR3 loop spans 15 amino acids. This clonotype has a handful of counts. Antigen specificity is unknown. The chain is built from TRBV20-1 and TRBJ2-4; weak D call: TRBD2 (5 bases). The input for sequencing was PBMCs from blood, taken about 40 days after vaccination. This sequence was found in a man aged 45 to 65 who received an inactivated influenza vaccine. The CDR3 protein is CSARGFGNAKNIQYF. Written as DNA, the CDR3 is TGCAGTGCTAGAGGATTCGGGAATGCCAAAAACATTCAGTACTTC.